Sequencing of this TCR beta chain was carried out in a study of CD8 T cells in Susac syndrome. Random hexamers were used to reverse transcribe the RNA input (0.5 to 1 ug). A single record per CDR3 protein comes from TCRdb applying MiXCR to the immunoSEQ multiplex PCR reads. The sample contains approximately 57,000 distinct CDR3 sequences, around 93% of which appear only once. Sequences were obtained from CD8+ T cells from PBMCs. The receptor comes from a human donor with Susac syndrome.

The CDR3 region is CASSLYREANTGELFF. The CDR3 DNA reads TGTGCCAGCAGTTTATACAGGGAGGCGAACACCGGGGAGCTGTTTTTT. The V call is TRBV28, the J call TRBJ2-2; perhaps D is TRBD1 or TRBD2 (6 bases each). Between the trimmed V and J ends, which lost 1 base and 0 bases, there was a span of 9 bases. The CDR3 covers 16 residues. Germline V gives CDR1 MDHEN, CDR2 SYDVKM.